The 6 T cell receptor beta chains below all came from one sample that was sequenced in a study of T-cell memory formation after mild COVID-19. TCRdb re-analysed the 5' RACE reads in MiXCR, keeping a single row per CDR3 protein. In the table there are about 200,000 distinct CDR3 sequences, 9.5% of which are singletons. The specimen sequenced was PBMCs or a T cell subset sorted from them (not recorded which). These receptors came from a man younger than 35 who had mild COVID-19 (a few samples of this study predate the infection). Cell type and time point are not known.

CDR3 in amino acids: CASSPIRGLGYTF. CDR3 DNA sequence: TGTGCCAGCAGCCCCATCCGCGGGTTGGGCTACACCTTC. The J gene is TRBJ1-2, the V gene TRBV7-3; D unclear. The V gene lost 5 bases and the J gene lost 8 bases, with 15 bases spanning the gap. Germline CDR1 and CDR2: SGHTA and FQGTGA. This CDR3 comprises 13 residues. Drawing the rest from reference TRBV7-3 and TRBJ1-2, the complete variable domain is GAGVSQTPSNKVTEKGKYVELRCDPISGHTALYWYRQSLGQGPEFLIYFQGTGAADDSGLPNDRFFAVRPEGSVSTLKIQRTERGDSAVYLCASSPIRGLGYTFGSGTRLTVV.

This clonotype was seen ten or more times. The rearrangement joins TRBV6-2 or TRBV6-3 to TRBJ2-7; D is uncertain. Germline lookup yields CDR1 MNHEY and CDR2 SVGEGT. The CDR3 extends over 11 amino acids. Trimming stripped 6 bases from V and 2 bases from J, with 5 bases between. Written as DNA, the CDR3 is TGTGCCAGCAGCACCGCCTACGAGCAGTACTTC. Protein sequence: CASSTAYEQYF.

The gene calls are TRBV12-3 or TRBV12-4 and TRBJ1-4; D unresolved. V was pared by 2 bases and J by 2 bases, with 3 bases between. The CDR3 consists of 13 residues. DNA for the CDR3: TGTGCCAGCAGTTTACACACTAATGAAAAACTGTTTTTT. Its translation is CASSLHTNEKLFF.

This clonotype showed up many times. The chain links TRBV2 to TRBJ2-1, with 10 nucleotides matching TRBD1. This CDR3 contains 14 residues. V was clipped by 4 bases and J by 11 bases; unmatched bases: 8. CDR1 is SNHLY, CDR2 FYNNEI, per germline. In DNA form, the CDR3 reads TGTGCCAGCAGTGTAAGGACAGGGGGAATTCAGCAGTTCTTC. Amino acid sequence: CASSVRTGGIQQFF.

The J gene is TRBJ2-1, the V gene TRBV11-2; possible D gene TRBD2, 6 bases. CDR3 length: 19 residues. Trimming removed 4 bases at V and 0 bases at J, with 22 bases between. The germline V gene has CDR1 SGHAT and CDR2 FQNNGV. The CDR3 here is CASSSRAAGAPSSYNEQFF. Here the CDR3 DNA reads TGTGCCAGCAGCTCCAGGGCAGCGGGCGCCCCGAGCTCCTACAATGAGCAGTTCTTC.

This chain links TRBV7-9 with TRBJ2-3; D possibly uses TRBD1 or TRBD2 (5 bases each). Germline loops: CDR1 SEHNR, CDR2 FQNEAQ (reference sequence). Trimming shortened V by 7 bases and J by 6 bases, and 11 bases separated the two germline ends. This CDR3 is built from 12 residues. DNA for the CDR3: TGTGCCAGCAAAAGGGACGCGGATACGCAGTATTTT. It specifies CASKRDADTQYF.